This T cell receptor (beta chain) was captured in a study of cytomegalovirus exposure and HLA in healthy donors. Broader study findings: Most sequenced TCRs were rare (though some public TCRs occurred in many donors). The tendency of first-cohort TCR clusters to co-occur in the roughly 120 validation repertoires was identified by a subsequent analysis. A list of roughly 160 TCR beta chains associated with cytomegalovirus was given.

From the approximately 120-subject validation cohort, which was separate from the roughly 670-subject first cohort, the donors were drawn. Data came from immunoSEQ multiplex PCR; TCRdb stores just in-frame clones and leaves some out. Found here are some 80,000 clones, roughly 96% of them singletons; the top ten hold 1.3%. On this clone itself: Its specificity is not known.

The V gene lost 6 bases and the J gene lost 0 bases, with 15 bases spanning the gap. CDR3 length: 15 amino acids. Germline V gene lookup returns CDR1 SGDLS and CDR2 YYNGEE. The sample taken for sequencing was PBMCs. V and J are TRBV9 and TRBJ1-1; no clear D. The clonotype was recovered from a woman under 30 in good health and CMV-seronegative. The CDR3 spells CASTPGERLNTEAFF. In DNA form, the CDR3 reads TGTGCCAGCACCCCCGGGGAACGCCTGAACACTGAAGCTTTCTTT. Supplemented by reference TRBV9 and TRBJ1-1, the full variable domain reads DSGVTQTPKHLITATGQRVTLRCSPRSGDLSVYWYQQSLDQGLQFLIQYYNGEERAKGNILERFSAQQFPDLHSELNLSSLELGDSALYFCASTPGERLNTEAFFGQGTRLTVV.